The entry that follows covers one T cell receptor (beta chain) sequence. Its antigen is unknown. No much larger clonotype is one base removed from it; base qualities were not supplied. Per the publication, the time point label means: pre-treatment sample, taken before nivolumab and TIL therapy. Excised metastases, mostly pleural nodules or supraclavicular lymph nodes, were used as baseline tumor samples and were taken from the same resection from which TIL were grown. Tumors were harvested prior to any PD-1/PD-L1 blockade, after which nivolumab was administered to patients, and lymphodepletion, expanded TIL infusion and IL-2 were given to patients who progressed. A phase I trial run at two centers enrolled adults with stage 4 NSCLC between late 2017 and 2020. The samples were obtained from a phase I trial that was single-arm and open-label and tested tumor-infiltrating lymphocyte therapy combined with nivolumab in advanced non-small cell lung cancer. For each resected tumor, portions were snap-frozen in liquid nitrogen and kept at -80 degrees C. Tumor regions of interest were selected on H&E sections by laser-capture macrodissection, were pulverized into 15 mg aliquots, and were extracted with Qiagen Allprep kits.

The data stem from a study of TIL therapy for anti-PD-1-resistant metastatic lung cancer (TCRdb year 2021). Study-level background: Enrolled patients had a median age of around 49 years (range about 35-85) and a median tumor PD-L1 proportion score of around 5.9%. T cell receptor beta sequencing of tumor and peripheral blood served to follow clonotypes across the tumor, the expanded TIL product, and serial blood samples. The cohort was composed predominantly of lung adenocarcinoma, with a handful of EGFR-mutant and two ALK-rearranged tumors included, and half of patients were identified as current or former smokers. Across the cohort, whole-exome sequencing showed a median non-synonymous tumor mutation burden of about 1.5 mutations per megabase. General findings and caveats noted by the study authors: High clonal turnover was observed in TIL culture, with many enriched product clones not detected in the baseline tumor, which suggested clonal contraction rather than faithful expansion. The cohort was highly selected, including more treatment-naive, never-smoker and oncogene-addicted patients than is typical, which limits generalizability. Compared with baseline intratumoral T cells, expanded TIL cultures were more clonal and less diverse (median clonality roughly 6% vs 31%, p < 0.0001). The study protocol defined all tumor marker inferences as exploratory.

The CDR3 contains 14 residues, cysteine and phenylalanine counted. Only CDR3 DNA remains: 42 bases, in frame from the first base. The germline V gene gives CDR1 as LGHNA and CDR2 as YSLEER. V lost 4 bases and J lost 1 base; the stretch between them is 10 bases long. TCR beta CDR3 regions were amplified from genomic DNA with the immunoSEQ v3 hsTCRB kit using bias-controlled multiplex PCR. TCR libraries were sequenced on an Illumina NextSeq 500 to about 2 million read pairs for survey level or roughly 4.5-6.5 million for deep level. Turning to the authors' computational methods: V, D and J genes were assigned, non-productive sequences were removed, and clonality was reported by immunoSEQ Analyzer software. To compare repertoires between infused TIL and blood, productive Simpson clonality was used along with the Morisita overlap index of productive TRB rearrangements. TCRdb retrieved this table from immuneACCESS and kept in-frame rearrangements only. Not all clones are present; in checked studies, unresolved V genes account for under half, and no reason is known for the remainder. V and J calls and clone size are those listed in that table; D and trimming were worked out from the DNA. The sample records some 90,000 clones, roughly 65% of which are singletons. The top ten hold roughly 9.8% of the sample.

The chain is assembled from TRBV4-3 and TRBJ2-5; the D gene lacks a confident call. This receptor was taken from a person aged 25 to 85 with non-small cell lung cancer. The sequences come from tumor tissue, collected at baseline. The CDR3 region has the sequence CASSPELTQETQYF. In nucleotides, the sequence is TGCGCCAGCAGCCCCGAGCTCACCCAAGAGACCCAGTACTTC.